This TCR beta chain appears in the sequencing data of a study of beta chain features in type 1 diabetes. The study, taken as a whole, reports: HLA effects on TCRB rearrangement stayed unresolved here.

This clone has only a few counts. Its antigen is currently unknown. Expressed TCRB transcripts were sequenced after all isolated RNA was converted to cDNA. This table comes from immunoSEQ multiplex PCR, and its TCRdb copy is limited to in-frame clones, with some not included. This table holds 200,000 to 250,000 clones, over 9.5% found once. The sample consisted of naive CD4+ T cells from blood. This sequence originates from a woman aged 18-29 years in good health.

The DNA of the CDR3 is TGTGCCAGCAGCCGCTTTGGGCAGGGGCGAGTTGGCTACACCTTC. Protein product: CASSRFGQGRVGYTF. The gene calls are TRBV14 and TRBJ1-2; possible D gene TRBD1, 6 bases. Germline assignment: CDR1 SGHDN and CDR2 FVKESK. The CDR3 has 15 amino acids. Trimming cost V 4 bases and J 7 bases, with 19 bases left between them.